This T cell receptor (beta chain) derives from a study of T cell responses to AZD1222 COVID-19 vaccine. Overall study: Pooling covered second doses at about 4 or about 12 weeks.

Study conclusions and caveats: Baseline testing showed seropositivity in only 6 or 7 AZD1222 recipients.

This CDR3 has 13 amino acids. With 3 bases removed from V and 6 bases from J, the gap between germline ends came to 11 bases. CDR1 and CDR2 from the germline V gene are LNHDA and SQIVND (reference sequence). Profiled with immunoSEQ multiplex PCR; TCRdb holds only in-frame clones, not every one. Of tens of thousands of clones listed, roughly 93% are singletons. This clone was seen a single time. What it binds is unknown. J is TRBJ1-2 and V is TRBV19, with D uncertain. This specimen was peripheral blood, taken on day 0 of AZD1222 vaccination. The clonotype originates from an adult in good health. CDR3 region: CASSIPESDGYTF. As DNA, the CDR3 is TGTGCCAGTAGTATCCCCGAGAGCGATGGCTACACCTTC.